What follows are 9 T cell receptor beta chains derived from one specimen sequenced in a study of blood T cell repertoires in COVID-19. Only in-frame clones appear in the TCRdb table, and some are missing; sequencing was by immunoSEQ multiplex PCR. The sample has 70,000 to 85,000 clones, almost 85% seen once; the top ten hold 20% to 25%. Sequenced material: peripheral blood. Every receptor here comes from a human donor in a cohort sampled during active COVID-19.

CDR3 sequence: CASTTRDKINEQFF. CDR3 sequence (DNA): TGTGCCAGCACCACCCGGGACAAAATCAATGAGCAGTTCTTC. J is TRBJ2-1 and V is TRBV27; D is possibly TRBD1 (6 bases). The CDR3 contains 14 residues. V was cut by 7 bases and J by 6 bases, with 16 bases left in between. From germline, CDR1 is MNHEY and CDR2 SMNVEV (reference sequence).

This chain joins TRBV19 and TRBJ2-1; 8 bases are a match to TRBD2. With V trimmed by 10 bases and J by 10 bases, 12 bases remained unmatched. From germline, CDR1 is LNHDA and CDR2 SQIVND (reference sequence). The CDR3 is made up of 13 amino acids. The CDR3 sequence is CATRPTSVVEQFF. CDR3 nucleotides: TGTGCCACCCGCCCGACTAGCGTTGTAGAGCAGTTCTTC.

The chain couples TRBV7-8 to TRBJ1-5, with 9 bases aligning to TRBD1. There are 15 residues in the CDR3. V shed 4 bases, J shed 1 base, and the junction held 2 bases outside the gene matches. Germline V gives CDR1 SGHVS, CDR2 FQNEAQ. The CDR3 region has the DNA TGTGCCAGCAGCTCGGACAGGGGAAGCAATCAGCCCCAGCATTTT. It translates to CASSSDRGSNQPQHF.

A few counts support this clone. This chain links TRBV6-5 with TRBJ1-1; 8 bases align to TRBD1. From germline, CDR1 is MNHEY and CDR2 SVGAGI. The CDR3 extends over 15 amino acids. V was clipped by 2 bases and J by 4 bases; unmatched bases: 6. Here the CDR3 DNA reads TGTGCCAGCAGTTACGCCAGGGGGCGCGGCACTGAAGCTTTCTTT. Protein: CASSYARGRGTEAFF.

The V call is TRBV27, the J call TRBJ1-1, with D perhaps TRBD1 (5 bases). V was clipped by 6 bases and J by 3 bases, with 17 bases between them. The CDR3 totals 15 residues. The germline gives CDR1 MNHEY, CDR2 SMNVEV (reference sequence). The CDR3 is CASRGLRGGYTEAFF. The CDR3 DNA reads as TGTGCCAGCAGGGGCCTCCGCGGGGGATACACTGAAGCTTTCTTT.

CDR3 DNA sequence: TGTGCCAGCAGACTAGCGGGGGGGATGGGGGAGCAGTACTTC. Its translation: CASRLAGGMGEQYF. This chain connects TRBV2 to TRBJ2-7, with 13 bases lining up with TRBD2. Germline V gene sequence: CDR1 SNHLY, CDR2 FYNNEI. The CDR3 is made up of 14 amino acids. V gave up 6 bases and J gave up 7 bases; unmatched junction bases: 6.

The chain joins TRBV5-4 to TRBJ2-2; 15 bases are shared with TRBD2. The CDR3 sequence is 18 residues long. J gave up 0 bases and V 4 bases, and 4 bases lay outside the gene matches. Germline V lookup: CDR1 SGHNT, CDR2 YYREEE (reference sequence). The CDR3 sequence is CASSPGTSGGPNTGELFF. For the CDR3, the DNA is TGTGCCAGCAGCCCAGGGACTAGCGGGGGGCCGAACACCGGGGAGCTGTTTTTT.

The J gene is TRBJ2-3, the V gene TRBV9, with TRBD2 as a possible D gene (6 bases). V was trimmed by 4 bases and J by 0 bases, leaving 12 bases between them. Germline CDR1 reads SGDLS; CDR2 reads YYNGEE. The CDR3 has 15 amino acids. Here the CDR3 DNA reads TGTGCCAGCAGCTTCCGCGGGGCTAGCACAGATACGCAGTATTTT. Amino acids: CASSFRGASTDTQYF.

DNA for the CDR3: TGTGCCAGCAGGAGAGACACTGAAGCTTTCTTT. This translates into CASRRDTEAFF. The V and J genes are TRBV6-5 and TRBJ1-1; no reliable D call. The germline V and J ends were trimmed by 6 bases and 3 bases, with 5 bases remaining between them. The CDR3 length is 11 residues. Germline V gene sequence: CDR1 MNHEY, CDR2 SVGAGI.